The 11 T cell receptor beta chains below come from one sample, sequenced in a study of blood T cell repertoires in COVID-19. Sequenced by immunoSEQ multiplex PCR; TCRdb stores in-frame clones only, minus some. The sample shows about 330,000 clones, roughly 87% of them seen only once. Sequencing was done on a sample of PBMCs or T cells enriched from blood (not recorded which). The origin of the receptors is a woman younger than 45 who had recovered from COVID-19.

The J gene is TRBJ1-1, the V gene TRBV9, with D possibly being TRBD1 (5 bases). Trimming took off 0 bases at V and 8 bases at J, with 8 bases between the two ends. The CDR3 is 12 residues long. Germline V lookup: CDR1 SGDLS, CDR2 YYNGEE. The DNA for the CDR3 is TGTGCCAGCAGCGTAGGGCAGGGAGAAGCTTTCTTT. Translating gives CASSVGQGEAFF.

The chain carries TRBV14 and TRBJ2-2; 7 bases are shared with TRBD1. CDR1 SGHDN and CDR2 FVKESK come from the germline V gene. J was trimmed by 4 bases and V by 4 bases; bases with no gene match: 3. CDR3 size: 14 residues. CDR3 DNA sequence: TGTGCCAGCAGCCGGGACAGCTTCACCGGGGAGCTGTTTTTT. It yields the protein CASSRDSFTGELFF. The variable domain in full, completed from reference TRBV14 and TRBJ2-2, reads EAGVTQFPSHSVIEKGQTVTLRCDPISGHDNLYWYRRVMGKEIKFLLHFVKESKQDESGMPNNRFLAERTGGTYSTLKVQPAELEDSGVYFCASSRDSFTGELFFGEGSRLTVL.

This clone was seen a few times. V usage is TRBV24-1 and J usage is TRBJ1-1; 8 bases are shared with TRBD1. This CDR3 region has 13 residues. Germline V gene lookup returns CDR1 KGHDR and CDR2 SFDVKD. V was clipped by 5 bases and J by 3 bases; unmatched bases: 1. This CDR3 is CATSGQGHTEAFF. The DNA of the CDR3 is TGTGCCACCAGTGGACAGGGGCACACTGAAGCTTTCTTT.

This chain joins TRBV27 and TRBJ1-6; TRBD1 matches 9 bases. The CDR3 runs 16 residues. Germline CDR1 MNHEY, CDR2 SMNVEV (reference sequence). V gave up 4 bases and J gave up 9 bases; unmatched junction bases: 10. The CDR3 spells CASSWEYRGLGSPLHF. CDR3 DNA sequence: TGTGCCAGCAGTTGGGAGTACAGGGGGCTGGGTTCACCCCTCCACTTT.

A note on this clone: The same CDR3 can be traced to other DNA sequences in this sample. CDR3 sequence: CASSLSGSNTEAFF. In DNA form, the CDR3 reads TGCGCCAGCAGCTTATCCGGGTCGAACACTGAAGCTTTCTTT. The V call is TRBV5-1, the J call TRBJ1-1; D not resolved. Germline V gene data show CDR1 as SGHRS and CDR2 as YFSETQ. The CDR3 is 14 amino acids. Trimming left V 2 bases short and J 1 base short, with 9 bases between.

The rearrangement uses TRBV6-5 and TRBJ1-6; D not resolved. This CDR3 spans 11 amino acids. Germline CDR1 and CDR2: MNHEY and SVGAGI. The V and J ends lost 11 bases and 7 bases respectively, with 9 bases between them. The CDR3: CAAMENSPLHF. The DNA for the CDR3 is TGTGCCGCCATGGAGAATTCACCCCTCCACTTT.

This clone has a single count. The chain joins TRBV7-9 to TRBJ2-1; no clear D. V gave up 1 base and J gave up 9 bases, with 4 bases separating them. This CDR3 region has 11 residues. The germline V gene encodes CDR1 SEHNR and CDR2 FQNEAQ (reference sequence). This CDR3 is CASSLDTEQFF. The DNA for the CDR3 is TGTGCCAGCAGCTTAGACACTGAGCAGTTCTTC.

This clone showed up just once. The genes are TRBV28 and TRBJ1-6; 7 bases match TRBD1. The ends lost 3 bases at V and 7 bases at J; junction bases unmatched: 3. This CDR3 has 14 amino acids. Per the germline V gene, CDR1 is MDHEN and CDR2 is SYDVKM. The CDR3 region has the DNA TGTGCCAGCAGTTTGGGCAGGGGGAATTCACCCCTCCACTTT. Translation gives CASSLGRGNSPLHF.

The chain carries TRBV4-1 and TRBJ2-3, with D perhaps TRBD1 (6 bases). This CDR3 region has 13 residues. The V gene lost 3 bases and the J gene lost 5 bases, with 9 bases spanning the gap. The germline V gene encodes CDR1 MGHRA and CDR2 YSYEKL. CDR3 region: CASSQLGGDTQYF. As DNA, the CDR3 is TGCGCCAGCAGCCAGTTAGGGGGAGATACGCAGTATTTT.

This chain connects TRBV9 to TRBJ1-6; perhaps TRBD1 as D (6 bases). V was shortened by 0 bases and J by 7 bases, with 11 bases between the two germline ends. Looked up from germline, CDR1 is SGDLS and CDR2 is YYNGEE. The CDR3 is 15 residues long. CDR3 coding DNA: TGTGCCAGCAGCGTAGGCCCAGGGGTGAATTCACCCCTCCACTTT. Translating gives CASSVGPGVNSPLHF. Full variable domain (missing parts from reference TRBV9 and TRBJ1-6): DSGVTQTPKHLITATGQRVTLRCSPRSGDLSVYWYQQSLDQGLQFLIQYYNGEERAKGNILERFSAQQFPDLHSELNLSSLELGDSALYFCASSVGPGVNSPLHFGNGTRLTVT.

This clone was counted once. The V gene is TRBV24-1, the J gene TRBJ2-1, with 10 positions matching TRBD1. The CDR3 is 12 amino acids. After removal of 5 bases from V and 15 bases from J, the junction contained 6 bases not matched to a gene. Germline V CDR1 and CDR2: KGHDR, SFDVKD. CDR3 coding DNA: TGTGCCACCAGTGGGGGGGACAGGGGCCTGTTCTTC. Protein product: CATSGGDRGLFF.